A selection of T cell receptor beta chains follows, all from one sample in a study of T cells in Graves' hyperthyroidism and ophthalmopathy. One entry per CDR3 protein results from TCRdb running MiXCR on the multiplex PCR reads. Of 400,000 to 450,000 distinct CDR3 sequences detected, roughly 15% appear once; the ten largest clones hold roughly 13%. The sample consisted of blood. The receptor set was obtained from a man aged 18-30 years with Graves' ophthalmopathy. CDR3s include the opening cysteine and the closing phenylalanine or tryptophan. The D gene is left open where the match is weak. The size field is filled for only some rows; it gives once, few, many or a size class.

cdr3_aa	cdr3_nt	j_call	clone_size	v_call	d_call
CSATSGGARYNEQFF	TGCAGTGCCACTAGCGGGGGGGCAAGGTACAATGAGCAGTTCTTC	TRBJ2-1	many	TRBV20-1	TRBD2
CATEKGYSGTSGGSSYNEQFF	TGCGCCACCGAAAAGGGGTACTCCGGGACTAGCGGGGGGAGCTCCTACAATGAGCAGTTCTTC	TRBJ2-1	-	TRBV10-2	TRBD2
CSARDREAFF	TGCAGTGCTAGAGACAGGGAAGCTTTCTTT	TRBJ1-1	-	TRBV20-1	-
CAWGTGTDTQYF	TGTGCCTGGGGGACAGGGACAGATACGCAGTATTTT	TRBJ2-3	-	TRBV30	TRBD1
CATSRDTGRGANVLTF	TGTGCCACCAGCAGAGATACAGGGAGGGGGGCCAACGTCCTGACTTTC	TRBJ2-6	many	TRBV15	-
CASRPGQGSGQPQHF	TGTGCCAGCAGACCTGGACAGGGATCCGGCCAGCCCCAGCATTTT	TRBJ1-5	few	TRBV6-1	TRBD1
CAWGVTGNEQYF	TGTGCCTGGGGGGTTACAGGGAACGAGCAGTACTTC	TRBJ2-7	-	TRBV30	-
CAISEPQGIGELFF	TGTGCCATCAGTGAGCCCCAGGGGATCGGGGAGCTGTTTTTT	TRBJ2-2	many	TRBV10-3	-
CASSLAGAGGTSPLHF	TGCGCCAGCAGCTTGGCGGGGGCAGGGGGTACTTCACCCCTCCACTTT	TRBJ1-6	few	TRBV5-1	TRBD1
CASSPTDASTALYEQYF	TGTGCCAGCAGTCCCACCGACGCTAGTACGGCCCTCTACGAGCAGTACTTC	TRBJ2-7	many	TRBV27	-
CSALRLAGGPNEQYF	TGCAGTGCCCTACGCCTAGCGGGAGGGCCCAACGAGCAGTACTTC	TRBJ2-7	many	TRBV20-1	TRBD2
CSVILAGDQETQYF	TGCAGCGTTATACTAGCGGGGGATCAAGAGACCCAGTACTTC	TRBJ2-5	-	TRBV29-1	TRBD2
CASTHTSGSPGELFF	TGTGCCAGCACTCACACGAGCGGGAGCCCCGGGGAGCTGTTTTTT	TRBJ2-2	many	TRBV6-1	TRBD2
CASSSRRQGYYEQYF	TGTGCCAGTAGTTCCCGACGACAGGGGTACTACGAGCAGTACTTC	TRBJ2-7	few	TRBV19	TRBD1
CASSLALGLNEKLFF	TGTGCCAGCAGCTTAGCGCTGGGCCTGAATGAAAAACTGTTTTTT	TRBJ1-4	few	TRBV7-8	-
CASSSEVTGPQHF	TGTGCCAGCAGCTCCGAAGTGACCGGGCCCCAGCATTTT	TRBJ1-5	many	TRBV7-2	-
CASSLAPSGGPGREQYF	TGTGCCAGCAGCTTAGCGCCTAGCGGGGGCCCTGGGAGGGAGCAGTACTTC	TRBJ2-7	many	TRBV11-2	TRBD2
CASSAGQAYGYTF	TGTGCCAGCAGCGCGGGACAAGCCTATGGCTACACCTTC	TRBJ1-2	many	TRBV11-2	-
CATSRDLAVNNEKLFF	TGTGCCACCAGCAGAGATCTGGCCGTAAACAATGAAAAACTGTTTTTT	TRBJ1-4	many	TRBV15	-
CSVPDDREERKLFF	TGCAGCGTTCCTGACGACCGGGAGGAGAGGAAACTGTTTTTT	TRBJ1-4	many	TRBV29-1	-
CASMAVSYGYTF	TGTGCCAGCATGGCCGTCTCCTATGGCTACACCTTC	TRBJ1-2	few	TRBV9	-
CSARVLAGGQETQYF	TGCAGTGCTAGAGTGTTGGCAGGGGGCCAAGAGACCCAGTACTTC	TRBJ2-5	many	TRBV20-1	TRBD1
CATADSVREAFF	TGTGCCACCGCCGACAGCGTTCGAGAGGCTTTCTTT	TRBJ1-1	-	TRBV15	-
CASSFSWGLPLHNEQFF	TGTGCCAGCAGTTTTTCCTGGGGACTCCCGCTACACAATGAGCAGTTCTTC	TRBJ2-1	many	TRBV27	-
CASSVNPSTTGGELFF	TGTGCCAGCAGCGTAAACCCCTCCACGACGGGCGGGGAGCTGTTTTTT	TRBJ2-2	many	TRBV9	-
CSARDRAGGWETQYF	TGCAGTGCTAGAGATCGAGCGGGGGGGTGGGAGACCCAGTACTTC	TRBJ2-5	-	TRBV20-1	TRBD2
CASSQGQITYEQYF	TGTGCCAGCAGCCAAGGACAGATTACCTACGAGCAGTACTTC	TRBJ2-7	many	TRBV3-1	-